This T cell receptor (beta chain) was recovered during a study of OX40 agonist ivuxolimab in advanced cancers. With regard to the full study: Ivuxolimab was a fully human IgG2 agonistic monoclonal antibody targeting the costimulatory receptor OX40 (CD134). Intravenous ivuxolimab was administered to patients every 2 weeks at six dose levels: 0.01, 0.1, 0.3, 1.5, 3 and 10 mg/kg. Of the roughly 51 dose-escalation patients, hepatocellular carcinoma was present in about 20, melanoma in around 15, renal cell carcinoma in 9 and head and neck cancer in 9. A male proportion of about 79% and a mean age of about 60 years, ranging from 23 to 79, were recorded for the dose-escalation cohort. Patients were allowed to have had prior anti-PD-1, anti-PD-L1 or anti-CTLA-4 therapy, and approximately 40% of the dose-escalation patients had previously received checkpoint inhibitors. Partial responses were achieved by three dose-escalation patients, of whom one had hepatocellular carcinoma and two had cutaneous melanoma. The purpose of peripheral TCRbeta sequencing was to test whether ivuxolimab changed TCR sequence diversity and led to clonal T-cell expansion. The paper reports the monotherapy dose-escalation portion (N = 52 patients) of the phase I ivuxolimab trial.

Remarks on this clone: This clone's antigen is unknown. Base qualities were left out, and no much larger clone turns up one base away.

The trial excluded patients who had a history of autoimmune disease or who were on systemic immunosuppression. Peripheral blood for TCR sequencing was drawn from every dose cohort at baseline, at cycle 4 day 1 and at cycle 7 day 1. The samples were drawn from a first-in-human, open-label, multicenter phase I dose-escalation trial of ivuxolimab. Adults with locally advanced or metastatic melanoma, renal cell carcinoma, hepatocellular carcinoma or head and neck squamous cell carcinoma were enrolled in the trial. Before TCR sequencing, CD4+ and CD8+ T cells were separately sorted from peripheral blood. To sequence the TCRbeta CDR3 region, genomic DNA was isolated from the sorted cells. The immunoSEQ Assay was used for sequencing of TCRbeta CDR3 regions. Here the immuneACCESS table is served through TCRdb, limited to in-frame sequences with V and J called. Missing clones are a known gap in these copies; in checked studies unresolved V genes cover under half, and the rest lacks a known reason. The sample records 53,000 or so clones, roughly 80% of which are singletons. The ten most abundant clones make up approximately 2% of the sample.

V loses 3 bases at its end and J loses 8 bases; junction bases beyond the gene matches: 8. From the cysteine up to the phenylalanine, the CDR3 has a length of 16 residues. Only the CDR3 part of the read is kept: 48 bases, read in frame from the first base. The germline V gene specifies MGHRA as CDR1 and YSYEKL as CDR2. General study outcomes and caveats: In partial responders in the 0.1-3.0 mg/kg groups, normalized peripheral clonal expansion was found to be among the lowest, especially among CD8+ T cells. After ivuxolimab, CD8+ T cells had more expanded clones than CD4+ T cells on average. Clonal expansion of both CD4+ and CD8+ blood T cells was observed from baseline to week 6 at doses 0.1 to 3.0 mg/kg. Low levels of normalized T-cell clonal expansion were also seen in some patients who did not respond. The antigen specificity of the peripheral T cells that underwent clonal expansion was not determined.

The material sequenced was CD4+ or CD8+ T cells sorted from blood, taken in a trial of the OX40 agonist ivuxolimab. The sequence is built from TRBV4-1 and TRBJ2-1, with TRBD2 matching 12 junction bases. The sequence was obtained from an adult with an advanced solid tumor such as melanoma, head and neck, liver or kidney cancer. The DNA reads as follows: TGCGCCAGCAGCCAGGAGACTAGCGGGAGAGTCCATGAGCAGTTCTTC. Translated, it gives CASSQETSGRVHEQFF.